The 27 T cell receptor beta chains listed next were all sequenced from one sample in a study of CD8 T cell repertoires and HIV-1 epitope variants. The table came from immunoSEQ multiplex PCR; TCRdb's copy has only in-frame clones and leaves some out. In the table there are about 5,100 clones, roughly two thirds of which are singletons. For these TCRs, the target antigens are not known. Sequencing was carried out using cultured CD8+ T cells derived from PBMCs. These receptors all come from a male donor with HIV.

The chain recombines TRBV10-3 with TRBJ2-3; either TRBD1 or TRBD2 may fit D (5 bases each). Per germline, CDR1 ENHRY and CDR2 SYGVKD. V was pared by 0 bases and J by 2 bases, with 15 bases between. The CDR3 is 17 amino acids. CDR3 nucleotide sequence: TGTGCCATCAGTGAGTCGCCGGGACGCCGGGACACAGATACGCAGTATTTT. Protein product: CAISESPGRRDTDTQYF.

The chain employs TRBV7-2 and TRBJ2-2; D remains unclear. The V gene's germline CDR1 is SGHTA and CDR2 FQGNSA. CDR3 size: 13 residues. Trimming pared 1 base from V and 12 bases from J, leaving 12 bases between. CDR3: CASSLESSSKLFF. CDR3 sequence (DNA): TGTGCCAGCAGCTTAGAATCAAGTTCCAAGCTGTTTTTT.

The V gene is TRBV6-5, the J gene TRBJ1-5, with D unclear. This CDR3 has 13 amino acids. The germline CDR1 and CDR2 sequences are MNHEY and SVGAGI. Trimming removed 0 bases from V and 0 bases from J, with 0 bases in between. The chain's CDR3 is CASSYSSNQPQHF. The CDR3 DNA follows: TGTGCCAGCAGTTACTCTAGCAATCAGCCCCAGCATTTT.

The rearrangement joins TRBV4-2 to TRBJ2-7; 10 nucleotides match TRBD2. Looked up from germline, CDR1 is LGHNA and CDR2 is YNFKEQ. This CDR3 is 14 amino acids long. V lost 5 bases, J lost 4 bases, and 5 bases stayed unmatched. The CDR3 nucleotides read TGTGCCAGCAGCGAAGCGGGGGGGCCTTACGAGCAGTACTTC. Its protein product is CASSEAGGPYEQYF.

The genes are TRBV5-6 and TRBJ2-7; D is uncertain. Per the germline V gene, CDR1 is SGHDT and CDR2 is YYEEEE. This CDR3 is built from 12 residues. V lost 5 bases, J lost 0 bases, and 6 bases lay in between. CDR3 DNA: TGTGCCAGCAGTCTGGCCTCCTACGAGCAGTACTTC. Its protein product is CASSLASYEQYF. Together with reference TRBV5-6 and TRBJ2-7, the CDR3 gives the full variable domain: DAGVTQSPTHLIKTRGQQVTLRCSPKSGHDTVSWYQQALGQGPQFIFQYYEEEERQRGNFPDRFSGHQFPNYSSELNVNALLLGDSALYLCASSLASYEQYFGPGTRLTVT.

The chain has TRBV4-3 and TRBJ2-7, with 8 bases matching TRBD2. The V gene end was trimmed by 1 base and the J gene end by 5 bases; junction bases not matched to a gene: 1. CDR1 and CDR2 (germline): LGHNA, YSLEER. This CDR3 contains 13 residues. The CDR3 nucleotides are TGCGCCAGCAGCCAAGGGACTAGCAACGAGCAGTACTTC. Translation: CASSQGTSNEQYF.

In its sample, this clone was seen a few times. The chain has TRBV5-4 and TRBJ1-4; 10 nucleotides agree with TRBD1. V trimming: 3 bases; J trimming: 7 bases; junction bases outside the gene matches: 6. Germline CDR1 SGHNT, CDR2 YYREEE (reference sequence). The CDR3 is 15 residues long. In DNA, the CDR3 is TGTGCCAGCAGCTCGACAGGGGGCGCAGGTGAAAAACTGTTTTTT. The encoded protein is CASSSTGGAGEKLFF.

This clone was detected a few times. V is TRBV11-2 and J is TRBJ2-7; D gene ambiguous. The length of the CDR3 is 14 residues. Germline CDR1 SGHAT, CDR2 FQNNGV. Trimming stripped 1 base from V and 7 bases from J, with 14 bases between. The CDR3 DNA reads as TGTGCCAGCAGCTTAGCGCCGGTCAGTAGGGAGCAGTACTTC. The encoded protein is CASSLAPVSREQYF.

The V and J genes are TRBV27 and TRBJ1-1, with TRBD1 matching over 10 bases. Germline V gene sequence: CDR1 MNHEY, CDR2 SMNVEV (reference sequence). CDR3 length equals 14 residues. The V segment lost 5 bases and the J segment 4 bases; nucleotides outside the gene matches: 4. The CDR3 DNA is TGTGCCAGCAGTACAAGGACAGGGGGCACTGAAGCTTTCTTT. Translated, it gives CASSTRTGGTEAFF.

This chain connects TRBV5-4 to TRBJ2-5; D may be TRBD1 (6 bases). V was trimmed by 0 bases and J by 4 bases, leaving 13 bases between them. CDR1 SGHNT and CDR2 YYREEE come from the germline V gene (reference sequence). This CDR3 region has 15 residues. CDR3 nucleotides: TGTGCCAGCAGCTTGGCCGGAGAAGGGGGAGAGACCCAGTACTTC. Its protein product is CASSLAGEGGETQYF.

Regarding this clone: The germline gene is not matched at one end of the junction; a read error may be the cause. The gene calls are TRBV5-6 and TRBJ1-2; no definite D call. The CDR3 contains 16 residues. CDR1 and CDR2 from the germline V gene are SGHDT and YYEEEE. The CDR3 DNA reads TGCGCCAGCAGCCAAGATCCCCCAGACTTGGACTATGGCTACACCTTC. Protein: CASSQDPPDLDYGYTF.

This chain uses TRBV5-6 with TRBJ1-4; D remains ambiguous. In germline, CDR1 is SGHDT, CDR2 YYEEEE. V was pared by 1 base and J by 0 bases, with 10 bases between. The CDR3 sequence is 16 residues long. The CDR3 protein is CASSLHRTSTNEKLFF. The DNA of the CDR3 is TGTGCCAGCAGCTTGCACCGGACCTCAACTAATGAAAAACTGTTTTTT.

The CDR3 protein is CATSRDKVGMGTSNTEAFF. In DNA form, the CDR3 reads TGTGCCACCAGCAGAGACAAGGTCGGGATGGGAACGTCGAACACTGAAGCTTTCTTT. The V call is TRBV15, the J call TRBJ1-1, with D hard to call. Per germline, CDR1 LNHNV and CDR2 YYDKDF (reference sequence). The ends were cut back, 0 bases at V and 1 base at J, with 21 bases in the middle. The CDR3 extends over 19 amino acids.

The chain uses TRBV6-6 and TRBJ2-7; D perhaps matches TRBD1 (5 bases). The CDR3 extends over 15 amino acids. V was clipped by 0 bases and J by 3 bases, with 12 bases between them. Germline lookup yields CDR1 MNHNY and CDR2 SVGAGI (reference sequence). CDR3 sequence reads: CASSYSPGLDYEQYF. The DNA for the CDR3 is TGTGCCAGCAGTTACTCGCCAGGGTTAGACTACGAGCAGTACTTC.

The chain uses TRBV15 and TRBJ2-7; D may be TRBD1 (6 bases). The V gene lost 3 bases and the J gene lost 5 bases, with 11 bases spanning the gap. Per the germline V gene, CDR1 is LNHNV and CDR2 is YYDKDF (reference sequence). The CDR3 consists of 13 residues. Here the CDR3 DNA reads TGTGCCACCAGCAGCCTATACAGGGACGAGCAGTACTTC. This sequence encodes CATSSLYRDEQYF.

The chain combines TRBV28 with TRBJ2-1; D may be TRBD2 (5 bases). Looked up from germline, CDR1 is MDHEN and CDR2 is SYDVKM. The CDR3 runs 14 residues. Trimming removed 7 bases from V and 8 bases from J, with 18 bases in between. CDR3 DNA: TGTGCCAGCACCCAAGGACTCCTAGGCGATGAGCAGTTCTTC. The encoded protein is CASTQGLLGDEQFF.

The rearrangement links TRBV5-6 to TRBJ2-7; either TRBD1 or TRBD2 may fit D (5 bases each). Trimming removed 4 bases from V and 3 bases from J, with 11 bases in between. This CDR3 is built from 13 residues. CDR1 SGHDT and CDR2 YYEEEE come from the germline V gene. CDR3 protein: CASSGRDRYEQYF. DNA for the CDR3: TGTGCCAGCAGCGGTCGGGACCGCTACGAGCAGTACTTC.

This chain links TRBV7-9 with TRBJ2-1; no clear D gene. The CDR3 is made up of 12 amino acids. The V end was cut by 5 bases, the J end by 4 bases, with 6 bases between. From germline, CDR1 is SEHNR and CDR2 FQNEAQ (reference sequence). CDR3 sequence (DNA): TGTGCCAGCAGCGGCCCATACAATGAGCAGTTCTTC. Translation gives CASSGPYNEQFF.

V is TRBV19 and J is TRBJ2-5; D assignment may be TRBD1 or TRBD2 (5 bases each). V was cut by 1 base and J by 4 bases, with 10 bases left in between. The CDR3 spans 14 residues. The V gene's germline CDR1 is LNHDA and CDR2 SQIVND (reference sequence). CDR3 nucleotides: TGTGCCAGTAGTATAGGTGGGGGTAGAGAGACCCAGTACTTC. It is translated as CASSIGGGRETQYF.

This clone turned up a few times. J is TRBJ2-3 and V is TRBV6-4; 13 positions match TRBD2. Germline V gene sequence: CDR1 MRHNA, CDR2 SNTAGT. CDR3 length equals 16 residues. V shed 0 bases and J 4 bases; nucleotides not matched to a gene: 1. This CDR3 reads CASSDSGTSGADTQYF. DNA of the CDR3: TGTGCCAGCAGTGACTCCGGGACTAGCGGGGCAGATACGCAGTATTTT.

The V gene is TRBV7-8, the J gene TRBJ2-2; the match to TRBD2 covers 8 bases. The CDR3 extends over 16 amino acids. Germline assignment: CDR1 SGHVS and CDR2 FQNEAQ. V shed 8 bases, J shed 9 bases, and the junction held 17 bases outside the gene matches. The CDR3 nucleotides read TGTGCCAGCTCTAGTGGAGCGGGGGACTTAAGGAGGGAGCTGTTTTTT. Translating gives CASSSGAGDLRRELFF. Using reference TRBV7-8 and TRBJ2-2 for the parts outside the CDR3, the full variable domain is GAGVSQSPRYKVAKRGQDVALRCDPISGHVSLFWYQQALGQGPEFLTYFQNEAQLDKSGLPSDRFFAERPEGSVSTLKIQRTQQEDSAVYLCASSSGAGDLRRELFFGEGSRLTVL.

The V gene is TRBV4-1, the J gene TRBJ1-4; D ambiguous. Trimming took 0 bases from V and 7 from J, leaving 21 bases between them. CDR3 length: 18 amino acids. Germline CDR1 reads MGHRA; CDR2 reads YSYEKL. CDR3 protein: CASSQERKLSTNSEKLFF. The CDR3 coding sequence is TGCGCCAGCAGCCAAGAGAGAAAGCTTTCAACTAATAGTGAAAAACTGTTTTTT.

The rearrangement links TRBV6-5 to TRBJ2-1; D remains unclear. V was cut by 0 bases and J by 8 bases, with 8 bases left in between. Germline V gene lookup returns CDR1 MNHEY and CDR2 SVGAGI. The CDR3 is 13 amino acids. CDR3 DNA sequence: TGTGCCAGCAGTTACTCGGAGTTCTATGAGCAGTTCTTC. It yields the protein CASSYSEFYEQFF.

This clone has more than one count but fewer than ten. The CDR3 loop reads CASSLGSSYEQYF. The CDR3 coding sequence is TGTGCCAGCAGCTTAGGTAGCTCCTACGAGCAGTACTTC. The chain links TRBV11-1 to TRBJ2-7, with D unresolved. Between the trimmed V and J ends, which lost 1 base and 0 bases, there was a span of 4 bases. The CDR3 is made up of 13 amino acids. Per the germline V gene, CDR1 is SGHAT and CDR2 is FQDESV (reference sequence).

The chain combines TRBV27 with TRBJ1-2; D gene unclear. With 0 bases removed from V and 3 bases from J, the gap between germline ends came to 5 bases. Germline lookup yields CDR1 MNHEY and CDR2 SMNVEV (reference sequence). There are 13 residues in the CDR3. The CDR3 DNA sequence: TGTGCCAGCAGTTTATCGGCGGACTATGGCTACACCTTC. It yields the protein CASSLSADYGYTF.

The rearrangement uses TRBV7-9 and TRBJ1-2; tentative D call: TRBD1 (5 bases). The CDR3 spans 15 residues. Trimming took off 4 bases at V and 5 bases at J, with 17 bases between the two ends. Germline V CDR1 and CDR2: SEHNR, FQNEAQ (reference sequence). DNA for the CDR3: TGTGCCAGCAGCTACCCAACGACGGGGACTTATGGCTACACCTTC. The encoded protein is CASSYPTTGTYGYTF.

This chain links TRBV7-6 with TRBJ2-1, with TRBD2 matching 12 bases. V lost 7 bases and J lost 7; bases outside the gene matches: 8. This CDR3 has 15 residues. Germline V gene lookup returns CDR1 SGHVS and CDR2 FNYEAQ. The CDR3 bases are TGTGCCAGCACCGAGACTAGCGGGAGTCGGAATGAGCAGTTCTTC. Its translation: CASTETSGSRNEQFF.